These 21 T cell receptor beta chains were sequenced from one sample in a study of T cell repertoires in cytomegalovirus infection. These TCRs are of unknown antigen specificity. TCRdb ran MiXCR on the reads and lists one entry per CDR3 protein. Of roughly 120,000 distinct CDR3 sequences in the sample, under 35% were seen once. This material consisted of CD8+ T cells from cultured PBMCs, taken from culture after CMV antigen stimulation. These receptors were collected from a human donor in good health (CMV status not recorded). Some clones in this sample may be carry-over from other donors' samples.

This clonotype was seen at least ten times. The chain joins TRBV5-6 to TRBJ2-1; no clear D gene. Trimming shortened V by 1 base and J by 10 bases, and 6 bases separated the two germline ends. This CDR3 contains 11 residues. Germline V gene sequence: CDR1 SGHDT, CDR2 YYEEEE. DNA of the CDR3: TGTGCCAGCAGCTTGAGAAAGGAGCAGTTCTTC. Its translation is CASSLRKEQFF.

The chain has TRBV5-4 and TRBJ2-2; TRBD1 matches 8 bases. The CDR3 totals 14 residues. V gave up 0 bases and J gave up 7 bases; unmatched junction bases: 2. The germline gives CDR1 SGHNT, CDR2 YYREEE (reference sequence). CDR3 sequence (DNA): TGTGCCAGCAGCTTGGACAGGGGGATCGGGGAGCTGTTTTTT. This encodes CASSLDRGIGELFF.

In its sample, this clonotype was seen many times. The chain carries TRBV7-2 and TRBJ2-4; 9 bases fit TRBD2. The CDR3 length is 17 residues. V shed 5 bases, J shed 5 bases, and the junction held 13 bases outside the gene matches. Germline values: CDR1 SGHTA, CDR2 FQGNSA. In nucleotides, the CDR3 is TGTGCCAGCAGCGGTCTAGCGGGGCCCCACTTCCAAAACATTCAGTACTTC. Its protein is CASSGLAGPHFQNIQYF.

V is TRBV4-1 and J is TRBJ1-1; no clear D. This CDR3 has 17 residues. Germline V gives CDR1 MGHRA, CDR2 YSYEKL. Trimming stripped 0 bases from V and 0 bases from J, with 14 bases between. The CDR3, as DNA: TGCGCCAGCAGCCAAGATGGCCCGGATTTCATGAACACTGAAGCTTTCTTT. This translates into CASSQDGPDFMNTEAFF.

This clonotype has just a few counts. The J gene is TRBJ1-5, the V gene TRBV4-3; D call uncertain. The CDR3 sequence is 15 residues long. Germline-derived CDR1 and CDR2 are LGHNA and YSLEER. V was clipped by 0 bases and J by 0 bases, with 6 bases between them. CDR3 loop: CASSQDRFSNQPQHF. The CDR3 DNA sequence: TGCGCCAGCAGCCAAGACAGGTTTAGCAATCAGCCCCAGCATTTT.

The CDR3 DNA sequence: TGTGCCAGCAGCTCCCAGACAGGACAGATTTACGAGCAGTACTTC. Its protein product is CASSSQTGQIYEQYF. The chain uses TRBV7-9 and TRBJ2-7, with TRBD1 as a possible D gene (6 bases). This CDR3 has 15 residues. Deletions cut 4 bases from V and 4 bases from J, with 17 bases between. Germline V gives CDR1 SEHNR, CDR2 FQNEAQ (reference sequence).

This clonotype has ten or more counts. The V and J genes are TRBV2 and TRBJ2-7, with no clear D. The CDR3 spans 13 residues. Germline V CDR1 and CDR2: SNHLY, FYNNEI. V lost 10 bases and J 0 bases, leaving 13 bases between the germline ends. The CDR3 bases are TGTGCCACCACCTACAGTCGCTCCTACGAGCAGTACTTC. This sequence encodes CATTYSRSYEQYF.

This clonotype was found once. The V gene is TRBV24-1, the J gene TRBJ2-2; D is unresolved. V was cut by 4 bases and J by 3 bases, with 8 bases left in between. CDR3 size: 14 residues. Germline CDR1 is KGHDR and CDR2 is SFDVKD. Here the CDR3 DNA reads TGTGCCACCAGTGACTGGACGGACACCGGGGAGCTGTTTTTT. It yields the protein CATSDWTDTGELFF.

This clonotype has a count of ten or more. V gene TRBV28 combines with J gene TRBJ2-7; D is possibly TRBD1 (6 bases). The CDR3 extends over 16 amino acids. The V gene's germline CDR1 is MDHEN and CDR2 SYDVKM. V was cut by 3 bases and J by 4 bases, with 19 bases left in between. The CDR3 here is CASSLVQGNGLYEQYF. CDR3 DNA sequence: TGTGCCAGCAGTTTGGTGCAGGGGAATGGATTATACGAGCAGTACTTC.

J is TRBJ1-4 and V is TRBV29-1; D is unclear. The CDR3 extends over 13 amino acids. The V gene's germline CDR1 is SQVTM and CDR2 ANQGSEA. V lost 6 bases, J lost 4 bases, and 12 bases lay in between. In DNA form, the CDR3 reads TGCAGCGTCGTACGTCTTGGTAATGAAAAACTGTTTTTT. Translating it yields CSVVRLGNEKLFF.

The chain is built from TRBV7-6 and TRBJ2-2; 7 positions agree with TRBD1. The germline gives CDR1 SGHVS, CDR2 FNYEAQ. Trimming cost V 5 bases and J 9 bases; bases outside gene matches: 21. The CDR3 consists of 18 residues. Here the CDR3 DNA reads TGTGCCAGCAGCCGCCTAAACTCAGGGGGTCTCAACGAGAGGGAGCTGTTTTTT. This translates into CASSRLNSGGLNERELFF.

In this sample, this clonotype turned up many times. The chain recombines TRBV7-2 with TRBJ2-3, with TRBD2 identical over 10 bases. CDR1 is SGHTA and CDR2 is FQGNSA in the germline V gene. This CDR3 region has 17 residues. Trimming at V came to 4 bases and at J to 3 bases, leaving 10 bases not matched to a gene. This CDR3 reads CASSSPGTSDRTDTQYF. The DNA of the CDR3 is TGTGCCAGCAGCTCCCCGGGGACTAGCGATAGGACAGATACGCAGTATTTT.

Only a few counts were recorded for this clonotype. The chain joins TRBV11-2 to TRBJ1-1; maybe TRBD1 (5 bases). Between the trimmed V and J ends, which lost 1 base and 7 bases, there was a span of 19 bases. The germline CDR1 and CDR2 sequences are SGHAT and FQNNGV. The CDR3 has 16 amino acids. CDR3 loop: CASSLALQGGRGEAFF. The CDR3 DNA reads TGTGCCAGCAGCTTAGCTTTGCAGGGAGGACGCGGTGAAGCTTTCTTT.

This chain connects TRBV14 to TRBJ1-6, with 8 bases that match TRBD1. In germline, CDR1 is SGHDN, CDR2 FVKESK. Losses at the gene ends were 1 base for V and 9 bases for J; bases not matched to a gene: 8. This CDR3 is built from 16 residues. The CDR3 spells CASSQAPGQGFSPLHF. CDR3 nucleotides: TGTGCCAGCAGCCAAGCTCCCGGACAGGGCTTTTCACCCCTCCACTTT.

This clonotype was counted between two and nine times. J is TRBJ1-2 and V is TRBV6-5; 7 bases fit TRBD1. Germline CDR1 reads MNHEY; CDR2 reads SVGAGI. CDR3 length equals 14 residues. V lost 6 bases, J lost 4 bases, and 8 bases stayed unmatched. The CDR3 protein is CASRSPGQIYGYTF. The CDR3 DNA reads as TGTGCCAGCAGGTCACCGGGACAGATCTATGGCTACACCTTC.

The chain links TRBV6-6 to TRBJ1-3; 10 nucleotides match TRBD1. CDR3 length: 19 residues. Trimming removed 2 bases from V and 0 bases from J; junction bases left unmatched: 10. Germline loops: CDR1 MNHNY, CDR2 SVGAGI (reference sequence). The chain's CDR3 is CASSYTGDRGFSSGNTIYF. CDR3 nucleotides: TGTGCCAGCAGTTACACTGGGGACAGGGGCTTTAGCTCTGGAAACACCATATATTTT.

The chain combines TRBV19 with TRBJ1-5, with TRBD1 matching 7 bases. V was clipped by 5 bases and J by 5 bases; unmatched bases: 3. CDR1 is LNHDA and CDR2 is SQIVND in the germline V gene (reference sequence). The CDR3 sequence is 13 residues long. In DNA, the CDR3 is TGTGCCAGTAGTGTCAGGGGGGATCAGCCCCAGCATTTT. Protein sequence: CASSVRGDQPQHF.

This clonotype was observed many times. This chain uses TRBV4-1 with TRBJ2-2; D gene ambiguous. Between the trimmed V and J ends, which lost 3 bases and 5 bases, there was a span of 7 bases. Germline V gives CDR1 MGHRA, CDR2 YSYEKL. CDR3 length: 13 amino acids. Here the CDR3 DNA reads TGCGCCAGCAGCCAGCCCTTAACCGGGGAGCTGTTTTTT. It specifies CASSQPLTGELFF.

This clonotype was seen a handful of times. The chain employs TRBV5-1 and TRBJ2-1, with TRBD1 matching 7 bases. The CDR3 contains 16 residues. The V gene's germline CDR1 is SGHRS and CDR2 YFSETQ. V lost 1 base, J lost 2 bases, and 6 bases stayed unmatched. CDR3 bases: TGCGCCAGCAGCTTGCAGGCTACAGGGGCCTACAATGAGCAGTTCTTC. Its protein product is CASSLQATGAYNEQFF.

The sample holds a few counts of this clonotype. The chain carries TRBV9 and TRBJ2-3; 7 nucleotides line up with TRBD2. The V gene end was trimmed by 0 bases and the J gene end by 2 bases; junction bases not matched to a gene: 12. This CDR3 is 18 amino acids long. Germline V gene data show CDR1 as SGDLS and CDR2 as YYNGEE. The CDR3: CASSVETVGSGDTDTQYF. As DNA, the CDR3 is TGTGCCAGCAGCGTAGAAACCGTCGGCAGCGGGGACACAGATACGCAGTATTTT.

In its sample, this clonotype was seen a few times. CDR3 nucleotides: TGTGCCAGCAGCAGCCCCGGACTGCATTATGGCTACACCTTC. Translated: CASSSPGLHYGYTF. The V and J genes are TRBV6-1 and TRBJ1-2, with D unclear. From germline, CDR1 is MNHNS and CDR2 SASEGT. The CDR3 has 14 residues. Trimming removed 6 bases at V and 5 bases at J, with 16 bases between.